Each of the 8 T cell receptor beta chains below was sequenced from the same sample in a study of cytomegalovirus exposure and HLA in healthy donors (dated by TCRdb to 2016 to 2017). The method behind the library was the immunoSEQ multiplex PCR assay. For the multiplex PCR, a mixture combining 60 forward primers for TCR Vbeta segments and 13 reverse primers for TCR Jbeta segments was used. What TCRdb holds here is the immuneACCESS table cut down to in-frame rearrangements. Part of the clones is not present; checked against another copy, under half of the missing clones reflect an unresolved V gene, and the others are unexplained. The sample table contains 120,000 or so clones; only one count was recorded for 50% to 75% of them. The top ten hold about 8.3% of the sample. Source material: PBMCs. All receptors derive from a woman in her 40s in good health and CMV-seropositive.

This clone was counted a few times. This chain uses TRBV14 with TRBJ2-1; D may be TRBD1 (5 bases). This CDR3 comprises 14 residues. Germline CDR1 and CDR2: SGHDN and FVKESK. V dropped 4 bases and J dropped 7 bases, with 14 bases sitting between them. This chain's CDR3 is CASSPQGRWNEQFF. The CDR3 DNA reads TGTGCCAGCAGCCCGCAGGGCCGATGGAATGAGCAGTTCTTC.

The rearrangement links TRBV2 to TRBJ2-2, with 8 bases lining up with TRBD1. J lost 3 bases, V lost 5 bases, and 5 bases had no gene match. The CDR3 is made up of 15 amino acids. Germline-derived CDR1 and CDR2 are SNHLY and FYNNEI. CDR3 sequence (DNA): TGTGCCAGCAGTCGACAGGGGCAGTACACCGGGGAGCTGTTTTTT. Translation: CASSRQGQYTGELFF.

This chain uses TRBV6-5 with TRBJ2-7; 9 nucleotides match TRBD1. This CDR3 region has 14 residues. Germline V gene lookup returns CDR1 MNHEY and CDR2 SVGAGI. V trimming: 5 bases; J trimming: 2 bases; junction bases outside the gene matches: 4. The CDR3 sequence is CASSRTGAPYEQYF. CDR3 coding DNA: TGTGCCAGCAGTAGGACAGGGGCCCCCTACGAGCAGTACTTC.

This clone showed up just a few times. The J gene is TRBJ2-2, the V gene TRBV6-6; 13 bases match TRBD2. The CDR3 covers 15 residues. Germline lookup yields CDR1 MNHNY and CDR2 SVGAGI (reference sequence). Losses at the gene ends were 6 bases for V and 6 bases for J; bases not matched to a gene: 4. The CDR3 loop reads CASRTGTSGAGELFF. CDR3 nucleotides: TGTGCCAGCAGAACCGGGACTAGCGGGGCCGGGGAGCTGTTTTTT.

Here the CDR3 DNA reads TGTGCCAGCAGCTTAGCTCCCCGGGTCCAAGAGACCCAGTACTTC. The encoded protein is CASSLAPRVQETQYF. The gene calls are TRBV11-2 and TRBJ2-5; D uncertain. The V and J ends lost 1 base and 1 base respectively, with 10 bases between them. Germline CDR1 reads SGHAT; CDR2 reads FQNNGV. CDR3 length equals 15 residues.

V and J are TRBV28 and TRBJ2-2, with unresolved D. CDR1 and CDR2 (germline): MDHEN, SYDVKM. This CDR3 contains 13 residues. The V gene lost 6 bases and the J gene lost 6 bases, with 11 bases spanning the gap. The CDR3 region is CASSKLLAGELFF. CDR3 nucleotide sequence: TGTGCCAGCAGCAAACTCCTGGCCGGGGAGCTGTTTTTT.

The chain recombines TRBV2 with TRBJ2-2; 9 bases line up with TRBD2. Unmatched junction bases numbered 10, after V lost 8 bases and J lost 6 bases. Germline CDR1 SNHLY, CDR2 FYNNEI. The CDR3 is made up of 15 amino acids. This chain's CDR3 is CASHLRTSDAGELFF. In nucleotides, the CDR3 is TGTGCCAGCCATTTGAGGACTAGCGACGCCGGGGAGCTGTTTTTT.

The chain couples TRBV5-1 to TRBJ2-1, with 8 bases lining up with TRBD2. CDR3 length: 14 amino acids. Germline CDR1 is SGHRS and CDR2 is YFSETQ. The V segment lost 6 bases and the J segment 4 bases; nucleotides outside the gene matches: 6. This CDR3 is CASTQRELYNEQFF. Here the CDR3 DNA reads TGCGCCAGCACCCAGCGGGAGCTTTACAATGAGCAGTTCTTC.